This T cell receptor beta chain was obtained from a study of Tregs in tolerant kidney transplant recipients. Unstimulated Tregs (CD4+CD25+CD127-) and CD4+CD25- non-Tregs were sorted from PBMCs. The CDR3 sequence is 16 residues long. Germline V gene sequence: CDR1 MNHNS, CDR2 SASEGT. V shed 4 bases and J 5 bases; nucleotides not matched to a gene: 9. Using immunoSEQ multiplex PCR, the repertoire was profiled, and TCRdb retains in-frame clones only, with some absent. The profile shows some 70,000 clones, roughly 84% of them singletons. J is TRBJ2-5 and V is TRBV6-1; TRBD2 aligns across 11 bases. The receptor's source is a human donor in good health. Sequencing input: CD4+ T cells from blood. The CDR3 DNA is TGTGCCAGCAGTGCCTTTAGCGGGGGGGCCCTTGAGACCCAGTACTTC. Translating gives CASSAFSGGALETQYF.